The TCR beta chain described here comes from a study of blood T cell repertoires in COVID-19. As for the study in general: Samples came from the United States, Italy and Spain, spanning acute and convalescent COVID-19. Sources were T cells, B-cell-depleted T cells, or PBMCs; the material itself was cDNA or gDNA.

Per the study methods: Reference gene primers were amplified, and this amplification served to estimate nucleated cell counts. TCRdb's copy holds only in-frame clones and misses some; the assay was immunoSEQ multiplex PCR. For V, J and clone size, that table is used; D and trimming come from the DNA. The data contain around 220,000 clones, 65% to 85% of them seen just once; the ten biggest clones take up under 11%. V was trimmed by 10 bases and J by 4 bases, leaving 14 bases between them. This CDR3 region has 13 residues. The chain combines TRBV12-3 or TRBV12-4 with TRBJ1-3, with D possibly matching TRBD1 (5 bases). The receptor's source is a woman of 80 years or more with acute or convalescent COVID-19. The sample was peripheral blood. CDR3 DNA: TGTGCCAACCCCCAGGGCTCCGGAAACACCATATATTTT. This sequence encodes CANPQGSGNTIYF.